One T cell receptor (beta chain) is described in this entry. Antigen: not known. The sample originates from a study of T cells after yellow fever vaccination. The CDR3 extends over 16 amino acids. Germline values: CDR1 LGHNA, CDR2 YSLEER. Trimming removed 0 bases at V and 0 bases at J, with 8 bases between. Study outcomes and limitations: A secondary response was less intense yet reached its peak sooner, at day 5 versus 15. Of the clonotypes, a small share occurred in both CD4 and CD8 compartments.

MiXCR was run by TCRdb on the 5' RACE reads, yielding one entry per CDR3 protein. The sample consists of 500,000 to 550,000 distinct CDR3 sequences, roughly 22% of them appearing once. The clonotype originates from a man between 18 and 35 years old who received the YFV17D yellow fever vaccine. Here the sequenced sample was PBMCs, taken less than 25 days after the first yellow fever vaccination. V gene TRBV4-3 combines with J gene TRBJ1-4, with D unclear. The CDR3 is CASSQDPGTTNEKLFF. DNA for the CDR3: TGCGCCAGCAGCCAAGATCCGGGTACAACTAATGAAAAACTGTTTTTT.